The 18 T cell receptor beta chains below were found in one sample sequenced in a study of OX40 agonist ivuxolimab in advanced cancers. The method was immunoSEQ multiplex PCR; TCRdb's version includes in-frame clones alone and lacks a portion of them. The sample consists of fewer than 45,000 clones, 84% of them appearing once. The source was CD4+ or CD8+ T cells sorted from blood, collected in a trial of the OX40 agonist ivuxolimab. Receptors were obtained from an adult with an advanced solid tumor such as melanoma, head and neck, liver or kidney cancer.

The CDR3 here is CASSANRGNQPQHF. For the CDR3, the DNA is TGTGCCAGCTCCGCTAACAGGGGGAATCAGCCCCAGCATTTT. The chain links TRBV18 to TRBJ1-5; 8 nucleotides line up with TRBD1. Germline CDR1 and CDR2: KGHSH and LQKENI. The CDR3 spans 14 residues. The trim removed 6 bases at V and 4 bases at J, leaving 5 bases unmatched.

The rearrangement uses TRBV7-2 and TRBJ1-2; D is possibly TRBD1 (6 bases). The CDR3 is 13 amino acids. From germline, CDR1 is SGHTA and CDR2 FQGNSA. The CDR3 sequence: CADGGANEHGYTF. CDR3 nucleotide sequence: TGTGCAGACGGGGGGGCAAACGAGCATGGCTACACCTTC.

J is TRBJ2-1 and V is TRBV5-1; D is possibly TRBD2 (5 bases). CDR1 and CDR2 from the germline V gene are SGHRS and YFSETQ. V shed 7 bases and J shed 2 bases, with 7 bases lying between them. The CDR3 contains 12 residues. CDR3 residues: CASSGAYNEQFF. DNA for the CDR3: TGCGCCAGCTCCGGGGCCTACAATGAGCAGTTCTTC.

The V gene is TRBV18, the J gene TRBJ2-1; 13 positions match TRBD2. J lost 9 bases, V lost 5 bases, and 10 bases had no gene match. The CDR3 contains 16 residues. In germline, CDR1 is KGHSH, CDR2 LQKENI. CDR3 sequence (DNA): TGTGCCAGCTCATCAGGACTAGCGGGAGTAGTGGGTGAGCAGTTCTTC. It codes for CASSSGLAGVVGEQFF.

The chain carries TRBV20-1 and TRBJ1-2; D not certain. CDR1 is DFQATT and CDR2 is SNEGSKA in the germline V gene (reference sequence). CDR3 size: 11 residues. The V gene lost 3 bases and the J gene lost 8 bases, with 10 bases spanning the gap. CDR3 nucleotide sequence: TGCAGTGCTAGTCCCATAGACGGCTACACCTTC. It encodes CSASPIDGYTF.

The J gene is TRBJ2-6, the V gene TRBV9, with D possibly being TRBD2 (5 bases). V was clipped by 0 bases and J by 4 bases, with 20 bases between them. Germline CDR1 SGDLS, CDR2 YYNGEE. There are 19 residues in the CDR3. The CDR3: CASSVGPPRGFGGANVLTF. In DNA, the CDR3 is TGTGCCAGCAGCGTAGGCCCCCCACGAGGGTTTGGCGGGGCCAACGTCCTGACTTTC.

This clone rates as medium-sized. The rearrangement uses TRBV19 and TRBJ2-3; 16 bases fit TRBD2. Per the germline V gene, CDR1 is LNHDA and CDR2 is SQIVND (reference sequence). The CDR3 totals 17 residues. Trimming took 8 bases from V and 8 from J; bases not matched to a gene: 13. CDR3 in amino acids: CASSGLGLAGGSGTQYF. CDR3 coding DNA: TGTGCCAGTTCCGGGCTGGGACTAGCGGGAGGGTCTGGTACGCAGTATTTT.

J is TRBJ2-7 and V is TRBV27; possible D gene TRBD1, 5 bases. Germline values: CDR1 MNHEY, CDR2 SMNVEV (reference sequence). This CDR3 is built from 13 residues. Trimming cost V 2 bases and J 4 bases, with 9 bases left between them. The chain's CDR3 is CASSLAKGYEQYF. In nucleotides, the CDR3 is TGTGCCAGCAGTTTAGCGAAGGGGTACGAGCAGTACTTC.

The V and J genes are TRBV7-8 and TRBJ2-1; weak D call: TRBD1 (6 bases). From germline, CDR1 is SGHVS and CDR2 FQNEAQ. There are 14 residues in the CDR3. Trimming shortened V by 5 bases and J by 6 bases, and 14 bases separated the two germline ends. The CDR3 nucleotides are TGTGCCAGCAGCCCAAGCCTACAGGGCAATGAGCAGTTCTTC. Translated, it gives CASSPSLQGNEQFF.

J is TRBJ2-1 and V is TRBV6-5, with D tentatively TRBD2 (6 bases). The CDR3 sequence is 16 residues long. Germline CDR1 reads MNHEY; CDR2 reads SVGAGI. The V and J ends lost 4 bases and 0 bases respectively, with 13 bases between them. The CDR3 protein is CASSSGTRSSYNEQFF. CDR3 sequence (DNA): TGTGCCAGCAGTTCCGGGACTCGGAGCTCCTACAATGAGCAGTTCTTC.

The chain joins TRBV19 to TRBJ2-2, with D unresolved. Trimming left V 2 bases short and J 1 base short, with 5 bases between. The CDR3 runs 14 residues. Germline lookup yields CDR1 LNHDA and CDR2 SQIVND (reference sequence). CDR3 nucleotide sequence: TGTGCCAGTAGTATACAATTGAACACCGGGGAGCTGTTTTTT. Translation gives CASSIQLNTGELFF.

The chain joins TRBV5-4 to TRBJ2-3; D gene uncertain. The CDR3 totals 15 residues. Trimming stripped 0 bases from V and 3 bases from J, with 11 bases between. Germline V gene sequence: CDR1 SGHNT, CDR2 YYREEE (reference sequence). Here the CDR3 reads CASSLEGKGTDTQYF. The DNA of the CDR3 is TGTGCCAGCAGCTTGGAGGGAAAGGGAACAGATACGCAGTATTTT.

The chain's CDR3 is CASSPYASGGNNEQFF. The CDR3 bases are TGTGCCAGCTCACCATATGCCAGCGGGGGAAATAATGAGCAGTTCTTC. V is TRBV18 and J is TRBJ2-1; 8 nucleotides agree with TRBD2. V trimming: 2 bases; J trimming: 7 bases; junction bases outside the gene matches: 10. Germline V gene lookup returns CDR1 KGHSH and CDR2 LQKENI. The CDR3 length is 16 residues.

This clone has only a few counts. As DNA, the CDR3 is TGCGCCAGCCGGCTAGGACGCGGGGGGGGCGATACGCAGTATTTT. It codes for CASRLGRGGGDTQYF. The chain couples TRBV4-1 to TRBJ2-3, with TRBD2 matching 9 bases. The CDR3 is 15 residues long. V was clipped by 8 bases and J by 6 bases; unmatched bases: 12. Germline V gene sequence: CDR1 MGHRA, CDR2 YSYEKL.

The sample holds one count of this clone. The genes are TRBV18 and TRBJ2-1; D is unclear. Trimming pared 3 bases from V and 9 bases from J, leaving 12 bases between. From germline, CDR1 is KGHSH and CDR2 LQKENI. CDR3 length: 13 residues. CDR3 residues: CASSPSFVGEQFF. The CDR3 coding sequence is TGTGCCAGCTCACCCTCTTTTGTGGGTGAGCAGTTCTTC.

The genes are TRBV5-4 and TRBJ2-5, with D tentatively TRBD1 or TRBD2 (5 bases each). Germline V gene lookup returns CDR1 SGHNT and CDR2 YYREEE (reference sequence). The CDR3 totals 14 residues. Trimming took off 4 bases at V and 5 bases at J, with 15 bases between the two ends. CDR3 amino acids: CASSPGTGLETQYF. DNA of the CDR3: TGTGCCAGCAGCCCCGGGACGGGGTTGGAGACCCAGTACTTC. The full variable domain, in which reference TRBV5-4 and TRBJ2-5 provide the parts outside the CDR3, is ETGVTQSPTHLIKTRGQQVTLRCSSQSGHNTVSWYQQALGQGPQFIFQYYREEENGRGNFPPRFSGLQFPNYSSELNVNALELDDSALYLCASSPGTGLETQYFGPGTRLLVL.

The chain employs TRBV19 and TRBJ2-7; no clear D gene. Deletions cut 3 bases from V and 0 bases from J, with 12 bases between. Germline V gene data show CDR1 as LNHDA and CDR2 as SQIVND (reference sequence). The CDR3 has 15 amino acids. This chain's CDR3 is CASSMIGSRSYEQYF. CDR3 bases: TGTGCCAGTAGTATGATCGGCAGCCGCTCCTACGAGCAGTACTTC. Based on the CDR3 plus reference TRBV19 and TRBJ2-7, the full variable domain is DGGITQSPKYLFRKEGQNVTLSCEQNLNHDAMYWYRQDPGQGLRLIYYSQIVNDFQKGDIAEGYSVSREKKESFPLTVTSAQKNPTAFYLCASSMIGSRSYEQYFGPGTRLTVT.

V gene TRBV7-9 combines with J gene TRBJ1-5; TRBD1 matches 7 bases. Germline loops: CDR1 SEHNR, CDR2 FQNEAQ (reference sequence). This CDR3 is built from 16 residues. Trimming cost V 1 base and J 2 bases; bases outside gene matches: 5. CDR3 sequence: CASSLGGTGGNQPQHF. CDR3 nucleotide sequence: TGTGCCAGCAGCTTAGGGGGTACAGGGGGCAATCAGCCCCAGCATTTT. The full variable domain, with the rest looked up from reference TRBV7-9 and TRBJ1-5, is DTGVSQNPRHKITKRGQNVTFRCDPISEHNRLYWYRQTLGQGPEFLTYFQNEAQLEKSRLLSDRFSAERPKGSFSTLEIQRTEQGDSAMYLCASSLGGTGGNQPQHFGDGTRLSIL.